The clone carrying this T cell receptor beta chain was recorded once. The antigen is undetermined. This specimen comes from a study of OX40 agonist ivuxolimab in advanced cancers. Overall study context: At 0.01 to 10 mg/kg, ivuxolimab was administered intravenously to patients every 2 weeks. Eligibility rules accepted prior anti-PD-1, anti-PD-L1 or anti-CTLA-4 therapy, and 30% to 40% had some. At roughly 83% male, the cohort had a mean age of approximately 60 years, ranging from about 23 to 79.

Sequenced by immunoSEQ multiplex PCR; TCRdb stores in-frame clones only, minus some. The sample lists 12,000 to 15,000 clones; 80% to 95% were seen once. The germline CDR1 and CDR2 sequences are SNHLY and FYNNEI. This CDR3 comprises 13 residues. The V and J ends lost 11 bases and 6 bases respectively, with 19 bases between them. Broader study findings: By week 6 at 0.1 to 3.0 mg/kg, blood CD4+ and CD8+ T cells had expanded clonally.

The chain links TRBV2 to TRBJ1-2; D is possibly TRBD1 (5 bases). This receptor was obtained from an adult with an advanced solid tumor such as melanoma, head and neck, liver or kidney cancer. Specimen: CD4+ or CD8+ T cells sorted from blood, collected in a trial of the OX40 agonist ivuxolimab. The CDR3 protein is CACNRLKGDGYTF. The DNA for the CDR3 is TGTGCCTGCAACAGGCTAAAAGGAGATGGCTACACCTTC.